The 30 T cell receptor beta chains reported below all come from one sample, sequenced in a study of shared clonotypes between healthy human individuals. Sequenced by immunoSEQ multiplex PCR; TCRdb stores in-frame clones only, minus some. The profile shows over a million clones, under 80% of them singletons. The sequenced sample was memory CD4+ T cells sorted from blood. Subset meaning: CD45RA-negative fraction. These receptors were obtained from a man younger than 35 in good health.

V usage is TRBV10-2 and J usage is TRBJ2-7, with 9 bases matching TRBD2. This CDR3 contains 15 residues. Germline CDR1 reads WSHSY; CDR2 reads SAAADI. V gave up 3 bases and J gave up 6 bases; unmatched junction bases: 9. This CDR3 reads CASSDMAGGPSEQYF. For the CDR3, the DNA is TGCGCCAGCAGTGATATGGCGGGAGGGCCGAGCGAGCAGTACTTC.

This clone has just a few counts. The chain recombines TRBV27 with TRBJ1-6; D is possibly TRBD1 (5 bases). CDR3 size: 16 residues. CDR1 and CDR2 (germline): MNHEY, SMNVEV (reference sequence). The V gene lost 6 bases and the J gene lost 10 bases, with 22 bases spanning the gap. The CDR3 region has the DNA TGTGCCAGCAGCCCCTCTGGGGGGATTCCAGCCTCACCCCTCCACTTT. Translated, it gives CASSPSGGIPASPLHF.

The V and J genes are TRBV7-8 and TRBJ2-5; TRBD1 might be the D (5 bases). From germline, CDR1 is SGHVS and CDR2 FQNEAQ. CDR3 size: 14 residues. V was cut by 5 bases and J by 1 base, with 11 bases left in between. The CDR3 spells CASSKTAAQETQYF. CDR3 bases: TGTGCCAGCAGCAAGACAGCCGCCCAAGAGACCCAGTACTTC.

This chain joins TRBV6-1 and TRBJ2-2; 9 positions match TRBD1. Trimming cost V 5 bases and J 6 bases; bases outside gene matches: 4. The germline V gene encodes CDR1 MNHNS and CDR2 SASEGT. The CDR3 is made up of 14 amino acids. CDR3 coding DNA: TGTGCCAGCAGTTGGGGACAGGGTTCCGGGGAGCTGTTTTTT. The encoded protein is CASSWGQGSGELFF.

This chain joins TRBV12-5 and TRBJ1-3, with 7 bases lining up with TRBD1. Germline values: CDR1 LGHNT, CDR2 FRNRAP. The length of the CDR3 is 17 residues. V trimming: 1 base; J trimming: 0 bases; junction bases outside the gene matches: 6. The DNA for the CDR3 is TGTGCTAGTGGTTTGGGACAGGGCCATATCTCTGGAAACACCATATATTTT. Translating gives CASGLGQGHISGNTIYF.

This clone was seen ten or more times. The CDR3 DNA is TGCGCCAGCAGCCCTACCCCTAACTATGGCTACACCTTC. Amino acids: CASSPTPNYGYTF. J is TRBJ1-2 and V is TRBV4-1; D is undetermined. V lost 4 bases and J lost 0, with 6 bases in between. The CDR3 loop spans 13 amino acids. The germline V gene encodes CDR1 MGHRA and CDR2 YSYEKL.

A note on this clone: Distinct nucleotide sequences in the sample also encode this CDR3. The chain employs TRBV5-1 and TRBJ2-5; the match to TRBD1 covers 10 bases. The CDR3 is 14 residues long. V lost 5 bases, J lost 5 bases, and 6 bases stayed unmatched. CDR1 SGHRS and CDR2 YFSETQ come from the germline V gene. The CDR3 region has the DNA TGCGCCAGCAGTTTGACAGGGGGCCGGGAGACCCAGTACTTC. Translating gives CASSLTGGRETQYF. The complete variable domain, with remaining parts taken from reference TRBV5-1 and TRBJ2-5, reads KAGVTQTPRYLIKTRGQQVTLSCSPISGHRSVSWYQQTPGQGLQFLFEYFSETQRNKGNFPGRFSGRQFSNSRSEMNVSTLELGDSALYLCASSLTGGRETQYFGPGTRLLVL.

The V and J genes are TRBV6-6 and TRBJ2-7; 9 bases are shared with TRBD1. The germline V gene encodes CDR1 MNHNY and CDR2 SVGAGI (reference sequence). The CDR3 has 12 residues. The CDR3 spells CDPDRGSYEQYF. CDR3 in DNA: TGTGACCCGGACAGGGGCTCCTACGAGCAGTACTTC.

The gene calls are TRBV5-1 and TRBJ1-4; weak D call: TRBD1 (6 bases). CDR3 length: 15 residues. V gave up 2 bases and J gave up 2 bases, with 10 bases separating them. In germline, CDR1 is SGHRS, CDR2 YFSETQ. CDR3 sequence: CASSLQGSTNEKLFF. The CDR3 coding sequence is TGCGCCAGCAGCTTACAGGGTTCGACTAATGAAAAACTGTTTTTT.

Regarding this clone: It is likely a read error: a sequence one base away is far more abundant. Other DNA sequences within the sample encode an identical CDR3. The CDR3 region is CASSVTYEQYF. CDR3 nucleotides: TGTGCCAGCAGTGTTACCTACGAGCAGTACTTC. This rearrangement joins TRBV2 to TRBJ2-7; D remains ambiguous. Germline CDR1 and CDR2: SNHLY and FYNNEI. V was clipped by 4 bases and J by 2 bases, with 3 bases between them. The CDR3 totals 11 residues.

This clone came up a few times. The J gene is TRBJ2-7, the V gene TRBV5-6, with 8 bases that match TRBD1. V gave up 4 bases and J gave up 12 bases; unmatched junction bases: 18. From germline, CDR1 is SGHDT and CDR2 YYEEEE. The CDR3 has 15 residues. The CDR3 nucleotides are TGTGCCAGCAGCATTTGGACAGGGCGCGGGTCTGGATGGTACTTC. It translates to CASSIWTGRGSGWYF.

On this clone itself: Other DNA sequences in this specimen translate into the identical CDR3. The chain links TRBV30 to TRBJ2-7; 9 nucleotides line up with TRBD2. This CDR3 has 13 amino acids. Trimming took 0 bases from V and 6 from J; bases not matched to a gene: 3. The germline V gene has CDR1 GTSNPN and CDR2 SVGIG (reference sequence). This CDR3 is CAWSVAGGREQYF. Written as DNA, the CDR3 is TGTGCCTGGAGTGTTGCGGGAGGGCGCGAGCAGTACTTC.

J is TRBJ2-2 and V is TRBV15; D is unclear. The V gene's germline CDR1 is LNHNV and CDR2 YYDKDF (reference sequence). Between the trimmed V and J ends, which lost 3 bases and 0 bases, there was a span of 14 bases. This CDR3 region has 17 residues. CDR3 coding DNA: TGTGCCACCAGCAGTGAAGGGTCCCGGCCGAACACCGGGGAGCTGTTTTTT. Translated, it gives CATSSEGSRPNTGELFF.

The CDR3, as DNA: TGTGCCAGCAGCTCCTTGAATTTCCTACAGGGGAACACTGAAGCTTTCTTT. Its translation is CASSSLNFLQGNTEAFF. This chain links TRBV5-6 with TRBJ1-1; perhaps TRBD1 as D (6 bases). CDR3 length: 17 residues. The germline V and J ends were trimmed by 3 bases and 1 base, with 19 bases remaining between them. CDR1 SGHDT and CDR2 YYEEEE come from the germline V gene.

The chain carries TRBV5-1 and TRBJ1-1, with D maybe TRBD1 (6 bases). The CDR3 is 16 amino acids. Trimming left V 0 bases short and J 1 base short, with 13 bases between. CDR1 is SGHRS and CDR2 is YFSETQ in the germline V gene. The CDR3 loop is CASSLALGGGNTEAFF. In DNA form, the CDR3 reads TGCGCCAGCAGCTTGGCCCTCGGGGGCGGGAACACTGAAGCTTTCTTT.

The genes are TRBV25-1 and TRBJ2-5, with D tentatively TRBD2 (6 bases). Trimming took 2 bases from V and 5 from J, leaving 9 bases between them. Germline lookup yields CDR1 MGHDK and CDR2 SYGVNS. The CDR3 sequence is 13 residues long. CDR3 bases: TGTGCCAGCAGTGAAATGGAGGGCGAGACCCAGTACTTC. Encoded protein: CASSEMEGETQYF.

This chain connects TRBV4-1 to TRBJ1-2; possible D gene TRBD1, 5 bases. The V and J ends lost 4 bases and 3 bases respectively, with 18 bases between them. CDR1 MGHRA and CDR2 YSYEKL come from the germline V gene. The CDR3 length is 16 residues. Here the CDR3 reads CASSPQQAFGYYGYTF. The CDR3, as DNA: TGCGCCAGCAGCCCTCAACAGGCGTTTGGATACTATGGCTACACCTTC.

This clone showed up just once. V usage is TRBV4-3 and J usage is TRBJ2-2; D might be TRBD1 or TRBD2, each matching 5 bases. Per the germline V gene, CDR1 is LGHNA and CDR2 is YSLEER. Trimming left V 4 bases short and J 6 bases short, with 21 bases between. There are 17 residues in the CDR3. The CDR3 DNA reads TGCGCCAGCAGCCCCGGGACCCCCGTTCATCCCGCCGGGGAGCTGTTTTTT. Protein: CASSPGTPVHPAGELFF.

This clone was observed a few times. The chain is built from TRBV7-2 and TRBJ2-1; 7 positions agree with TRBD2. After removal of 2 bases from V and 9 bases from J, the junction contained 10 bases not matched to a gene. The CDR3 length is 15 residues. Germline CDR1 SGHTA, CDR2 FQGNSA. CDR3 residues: CASSLSGLGLAEQFF. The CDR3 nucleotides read TGTGCCAGCAGCTTATCAGGACTAGGCCTCGCTGAGCAGTTCTTC.

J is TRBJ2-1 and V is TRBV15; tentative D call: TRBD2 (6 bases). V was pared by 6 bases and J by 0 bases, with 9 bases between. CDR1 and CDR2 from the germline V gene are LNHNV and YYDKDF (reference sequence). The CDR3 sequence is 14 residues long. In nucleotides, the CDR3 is TGTGCCACCAGTCCAGCGGGCTCCTACAATGAGCAGTTCTTC. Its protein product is CATSPAGSYNEQFF.

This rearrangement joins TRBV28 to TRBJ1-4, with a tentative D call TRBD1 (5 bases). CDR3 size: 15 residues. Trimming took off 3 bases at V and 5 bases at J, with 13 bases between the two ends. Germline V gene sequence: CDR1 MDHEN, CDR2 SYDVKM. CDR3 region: CASSFRDLRNEKLFF. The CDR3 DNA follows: TGTGCCAGCAGTTTTAGGGACCTCCGAAATGAAAAACTGTTTTTT.

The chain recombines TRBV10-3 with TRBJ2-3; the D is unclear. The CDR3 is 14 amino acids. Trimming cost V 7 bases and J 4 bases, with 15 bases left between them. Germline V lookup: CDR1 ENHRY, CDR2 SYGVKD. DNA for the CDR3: TGTGCCATCACGCACGGGTCAGGCCCAGATACGCAGTATTTT. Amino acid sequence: CAITHGSGPDTQYF.

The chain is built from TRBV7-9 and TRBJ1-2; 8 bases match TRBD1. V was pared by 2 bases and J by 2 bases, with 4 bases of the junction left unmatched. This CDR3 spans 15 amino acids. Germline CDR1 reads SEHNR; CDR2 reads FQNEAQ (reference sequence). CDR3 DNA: TGTGCCAGCAGCTTAAACAGGGGGGTAAACTATGGCTACACCTTC. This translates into CASSLNRGVNYGYTF.

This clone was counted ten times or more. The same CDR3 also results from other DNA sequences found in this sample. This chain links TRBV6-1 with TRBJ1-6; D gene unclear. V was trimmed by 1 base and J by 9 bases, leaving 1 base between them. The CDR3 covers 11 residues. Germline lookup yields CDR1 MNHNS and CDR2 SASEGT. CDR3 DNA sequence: TGTGCCAGCAGTGAAGGTTCACCCCTCCACTTT. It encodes CASSEGSPLHF.

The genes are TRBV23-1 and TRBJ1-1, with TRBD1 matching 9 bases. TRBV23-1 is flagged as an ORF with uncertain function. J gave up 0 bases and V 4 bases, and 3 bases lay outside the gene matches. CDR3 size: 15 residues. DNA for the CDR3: TGCGCCAGCAGTCCCCGGGACAGGGTGAACACTGAAGCTTTCTTT. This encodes CASSPRDRVNTEAFF.

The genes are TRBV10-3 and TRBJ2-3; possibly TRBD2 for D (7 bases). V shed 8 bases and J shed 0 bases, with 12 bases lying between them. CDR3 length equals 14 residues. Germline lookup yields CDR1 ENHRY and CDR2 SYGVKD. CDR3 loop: CAIGGGRSTDTQYF. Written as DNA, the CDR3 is TGTGCCATCGGGGGGGGCAGAAGCACAGATACGCAGTATTTT.

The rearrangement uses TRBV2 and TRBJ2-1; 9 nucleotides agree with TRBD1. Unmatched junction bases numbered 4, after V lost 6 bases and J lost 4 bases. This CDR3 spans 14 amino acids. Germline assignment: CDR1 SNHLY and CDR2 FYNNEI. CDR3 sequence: CASRRDRAYNEQFF. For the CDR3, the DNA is TGTGCCAGCAGGCGGGACAGGGCGTACAATGAGCAGTTCTTC. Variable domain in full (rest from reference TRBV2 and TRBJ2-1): EPEVTQTPSHQVTQMGQEVILRCVPISNHLYFYWYRQILGQKVEFLVSFYNNEISEKSEIFDDQFSVERPDGSNFTLKIRSTKLEDSAMYFCASRRDRAYNEQFFGPGTRLTVL.

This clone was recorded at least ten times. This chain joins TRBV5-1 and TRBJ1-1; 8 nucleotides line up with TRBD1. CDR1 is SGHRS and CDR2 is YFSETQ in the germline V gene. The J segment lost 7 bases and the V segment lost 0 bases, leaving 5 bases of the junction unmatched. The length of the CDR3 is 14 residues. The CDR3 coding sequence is TGCGCCAGCAGCTTGGGTGACAGGGGCTTTGAAGCTTTCTTT. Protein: CASSLGDRGFEAFF.

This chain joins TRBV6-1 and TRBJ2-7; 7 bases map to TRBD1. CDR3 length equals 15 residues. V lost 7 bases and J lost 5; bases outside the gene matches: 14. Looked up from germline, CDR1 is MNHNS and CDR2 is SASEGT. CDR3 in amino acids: CASNDPGGKANEQYF. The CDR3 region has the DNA TGTGCCAGCAATGATCCAGGGGGTAAAGCCAACGAGCAGTACTTC.

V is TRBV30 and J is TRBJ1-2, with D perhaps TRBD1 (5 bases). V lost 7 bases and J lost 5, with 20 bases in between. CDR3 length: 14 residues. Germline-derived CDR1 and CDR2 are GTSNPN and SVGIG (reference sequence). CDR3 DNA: TGTGCCTACAAGTATGGGGACCGAAATTATGGCTACACCTTC. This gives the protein CAYKYGDRNYGYTF.